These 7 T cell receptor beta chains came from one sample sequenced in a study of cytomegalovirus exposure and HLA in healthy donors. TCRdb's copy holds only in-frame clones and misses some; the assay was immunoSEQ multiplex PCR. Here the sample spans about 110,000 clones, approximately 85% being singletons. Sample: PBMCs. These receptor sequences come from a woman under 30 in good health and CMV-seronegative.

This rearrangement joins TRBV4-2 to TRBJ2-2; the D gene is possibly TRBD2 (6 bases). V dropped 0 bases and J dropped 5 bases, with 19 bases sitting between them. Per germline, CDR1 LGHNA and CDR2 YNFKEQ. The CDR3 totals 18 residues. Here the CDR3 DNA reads TGTGCCAGCAGCCAAGAAAGGCAGGTTAGCGGACGGACCGGGGAGCTGTTTTTT. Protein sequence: CASSQERQVSGRTGELFF.

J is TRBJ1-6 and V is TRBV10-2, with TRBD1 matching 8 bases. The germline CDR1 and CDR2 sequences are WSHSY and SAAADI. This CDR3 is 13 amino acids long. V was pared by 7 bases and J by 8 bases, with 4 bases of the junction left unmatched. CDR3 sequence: CASKRDRYSPLHF. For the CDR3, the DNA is TGCGCCAGCAAGAGGGACAGGTATTCACCCCTCCACTTT.

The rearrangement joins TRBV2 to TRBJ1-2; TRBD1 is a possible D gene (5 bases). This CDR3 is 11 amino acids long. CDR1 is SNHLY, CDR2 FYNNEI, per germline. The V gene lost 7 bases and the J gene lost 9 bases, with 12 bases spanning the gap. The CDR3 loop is CASIGGGSYTF. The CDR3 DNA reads TGTGCCAGCATTGGCGGGGGTAGCTACACCTTC. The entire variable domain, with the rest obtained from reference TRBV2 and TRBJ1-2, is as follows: EPEVTQTPSHQVTQMGQEVILRCVPISNHLYFYWYRQILGQKVEFLVSFYNNEISEKSEIFDDQFSVERPDGSNFTLKIRSTKLEDSAMYFCASIGGGSYTFGSGTRLTVV.

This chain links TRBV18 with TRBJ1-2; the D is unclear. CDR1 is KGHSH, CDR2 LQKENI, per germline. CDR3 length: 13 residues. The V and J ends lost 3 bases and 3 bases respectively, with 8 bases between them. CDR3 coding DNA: TGTGCCAGCTCACCTCACAGAGACTATGGCTACACCTTC. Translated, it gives CASSPHRDYGYTF.

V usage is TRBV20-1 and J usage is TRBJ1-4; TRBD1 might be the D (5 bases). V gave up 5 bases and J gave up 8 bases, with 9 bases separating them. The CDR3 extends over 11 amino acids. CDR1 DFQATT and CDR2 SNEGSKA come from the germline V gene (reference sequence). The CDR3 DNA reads TGCAGTGCTGGGGGGGGAGAAAAACTGTTTTTT. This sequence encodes CSAGGGEKLFF.

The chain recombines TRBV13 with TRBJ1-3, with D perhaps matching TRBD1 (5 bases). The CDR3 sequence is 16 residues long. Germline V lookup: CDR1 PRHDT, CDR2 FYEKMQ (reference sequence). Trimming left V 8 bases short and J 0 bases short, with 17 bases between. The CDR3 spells CASVRGGTLSGNTIYF. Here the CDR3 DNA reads TGTGCCAGCGTCCGGGGGGGGACCCTCTCTGGAAACACCATATATTTT.

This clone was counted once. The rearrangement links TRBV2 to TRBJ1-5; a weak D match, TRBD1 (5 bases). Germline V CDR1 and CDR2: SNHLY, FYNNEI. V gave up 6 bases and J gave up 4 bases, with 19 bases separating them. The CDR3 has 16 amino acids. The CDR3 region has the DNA TGTGCCAGCAGGGTAGATGGGGGGAGTGGAAATCAGCCCCAGCATTTT. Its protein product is CASRVDGGSGNQPQHF.